A single sample gave rise to the 10 T cell receptor beta chains below, sequenced in a study of PD-1 blockade in classical Hodgkin lymphoma. Method: immunoSEQ multiplex PCR; TCRdb's copy keeps in-frame clones and lacks some. The sample includes roughly 50,000 clones, around 90% of them seen just once. Indicated time point: cycle 4 day 1 (C4D1), after 6 weeks of nivolumab. Each and every patient relapsed after autologous stem cell transplantation, and patients got differing brentuximab vedotin exposure. Specimen: peripheral blood mononuclear cells (PBMCs), collected before the fourth cycle of nivolumab. Source of these receptors: a human donor with classical Hodgkin lymphoma.

The chain combines TRBV27 with TRBJ1-5; the match to TRBD1 covers 7 bases. Germline V gene lookup returns CDR1 MNHEY and CDR2 SMNVEV (reference sequence). The CDR3 is made up of 15 amino acids. The junction had 3 bases not matched to a gene; V was cut back by 3 bases and J by 1 base. The CDR3 bases are TGTGCCAGCAGTTTTAGGACAGGAAGCAATCAGCCCCAGCATTTT. Its protein product is CASSFRTGSNQPQHF.

V is TRBV27 and J is TRBJ2-1; 14 bases line up with TRBD2. This CDR3 has 18 residues. J was trimmed by 10 bases and V by 2 bases; bases with no gene match: 13. Per germline, CDR1 MNHEY and CDR2 SMNVEV (reference sequence). CDR3 residues: CASSLRTFGLAGGEEQFF. CDR3 in DNA: TGTGCCAGCAGTTTACGCACTTTCGGACTAGCGGGAGGAGAAGAGCAGTTCTTC.

The chain is built from TRBV7-8 and TRBJ2-1; perhaps D is TRBD1 or TRBD2 (6 bases each). Trimming left V 7 bases short and J 15 bases short, with 16 bases between. CDR1 and CDR2 (germline): SGHVS, FQNEAQ. This CDR3 is 11 amino acids long. Here the CDR3 DNA reads TGTGCCAGCACCGACGAAGGGGGGCTGTTCTTC. As protein: CASTDEGGLFF.

The chain is built from TRBV9 and TRBJ2-1; 8 bases match TRBD2. The germline CDR1 and CDR2 sequences are SGDLS and YYNGEE. V shed 3 bases, J shed 8 bases, and the junction held 13 bases outside the gene matches. The length of the CDR3 is 16 residues. CDR3 nucleotide sequence: TGTGCCAGCAGCGCAGGGACTAGTGATTTGTTTTATGAGCAGTTCTTC. This translates into CASSAGTSDLFYEQFF.

This chain connects TRBV6-1 to TRBJ2-1; no firm D call. Trimming took 0 bases from V and 8 from J, leaving 8 bases between them. Germline V lookup: CDR1 MNHNS, CDR2 SASEGT. The CDR3 sequence is 13 residues long. CDR3 sequence reads: CASSEARTYEQFF. The CDR3 coding sequence is TGTGCCAGCAGTGAAGCTAGAACGTATGAGCAGTTCTTC.

The chain combines TRBV5-1 with TRBJ1-2, with 7 positions matching TRBD1. The CDR3 is 14 residues long. V trimming: 4 bases; J trimming: 3 bases; junction bases outside the gene matches: 6. The germline CDR1 and CDR2 sequences are SGHRS and YFSETQ. CDR3 loop: CASSKTGIDYGYTF. CDR3 DNA sequence: TGCGCCAGCAGCAAGACAGGGATTGACTATGGCTACACCTTC.

V usage is TRBV9 and J usage is TRBJ1-5; D is uncertain. CDR1 and CDR2 from the germline V gene are SGDLS and YYNGEE. CDR3 size: 13 residues. The V gene lost 2 bases and the J gene lost 4 bases, with 7 bases spanning the gap. DNA of the CDR3: TGTGCCAGCAGCGTGTCCACTAATCAGCCCCAGCATTTT. This sequence encodes CASSVSTNQPQHF.

The chain uses TRBV7-9 and TRBJ1-6, with D uncertain. The CDR3 length is 14 residues. Trimming left V 1 base short and J 11 bases short, with 12 bases between. Germline assignment: CDR1 SEHNR and CDR2 FQNEAQ (reference sequence). The CDR3, as DNA: TGTGCCAGCAGCTTAGGCAGGTCCCTGGCACCCCTCCACTTT. It translates to CASSLGRSLAPLHF.

V and J are TRBV7-2 and TRBJ2-1; no clear D. Trimming removed 5 bases from V and 0 bases from J, with 11 bases in between. The length of the CDR3 is 15 residues. From germline, CDR1 is SGHTA and CDR2 FQGNSA. The CDR3 reads CASSLSSSSYNEQFF. CDR3 DNA: TGTGCCAGCAGCCTTTCGTCGAGCTCCTACAATGAGCAGTTCTTC. Full variable domain (outside the CDR3, taken from reference TRBV7-2 and TRBJ2-1): GAGVSQSPSNKVTEKGKDVELRCDPISGHTALYWYRQSLGQGLEFLIYFQGNSAPDKSGLPSDRFSAERTGGSVSTLTIQRTQQEDSAVYLCASSLSSSSYNEQFFGPGTRLTVL.

This clone was seen only once. In DNA form, the CDR3 reads TGCGCCAGCAGTGAGCTACTCAGGGGCCCTAATGAAAAACTGTTTTTT. Translation gives CASSELLRGPNEKLFF. The chain joins TRBV10-2 to TRBJ1-4; perhaps TRBD1 as D (6 bases). CDR1 is WSHSY, CDR2 SAAADI, per germline. Trimming took off 2 bases at V and 3 bases at J, with 13 bases between the two ends. The CDR3 runs to 16 residues.